These 5 T cell receptor beta chains came from one sample sequenced in a study of cytomegalovirus exposure and HLA in healthy donors (TCRdb year 2017). The method behind the library was the immunoSEQ multiplex PCR assay. For the multiplex PCR, a mixture combining 60 forward primers for TCR Vbeta segments and 13 reverse primers for TCR Jbeta segments was used. In its TCRdb copy, this immuneACCESS table keeps in-frame sequences only and misses some clones. Where compared with another copy, unresolved V genes explain less than half of these, and the others have no known cause. The sample table contains fewer than 150,000 clones; only one count was recorded for about four fifths of them. The ten largest clonotypes hold just under 2.5% of the sample. Input material: PBMCs. The origin of the receptors is a woman aged 18-29 years in good health and CMV-seronegative.

The chain links TRBV4-1 to TRBJ1-5, with D possibly TRBD1 on 6 matching bases. Looked up from germline, CDR1 is MGHRA and CDR2 is YSYEKL. The CDR3 is made up of 16 amino acids. Trimming left V 1 base short and J 5 bases short, with 15 bases between. The CDR3 loop is CASSQVQGRDDQPQHF. DNA of the CDR3: TGCGCCAGCAGCCAAGTACAGGGTCGGGACGATCAGCCCCAGCATTTT.

The chain recombines TRBV28 with TRBJ2-7; D might be TRBD2 (6 bases). This CDR3 has 15 amino acids. The V gene lost 5 bases and the J gene lost 3 bases, with 17 bases spanning the gap. Germline V gives CDR1 MDHEN, CDR2 SYDVKM. The CDR3 is CASSPPEGRVYEQYF. CDR3 nucleotide sequence: TGTGCCAGCAGTCCGCCGGAGGGTAGGGTCTACGAGCAGTACTTC.

Written as DNA, the CDR3 is TGCGCCAGCAGTGAGTCGGACTTCACAGATACGCAGTATTTT. Translation gives CASSESDFTDTQYF. This chain uses TRBV10-2 with TRBJ2-3; perhaps TRBD2 as D (5 bases). Between the trimmed V and J ends, which lost 0 bases and 2 bases, there was a span of 6 bases. The CDR3 has 14 amino acids. The germline gives CDR1 WSHSY, CDR2 SAAADI.

The rearrangement joins TRBV7-2 to TRBJ2-5; TRBD2 aligns across 10 bases. Germline trimming cut 5 bases from V and 4 bases from J; bases unmatched to any gene: 10. The CDR3 consists of 16 residues. Germline CDR1 SGHTA, CDR2 FQGNSA. CDR3 loop: CASSTQRGGIRETQYF. DNA of the CDR3: TGTGCCAGCAGCACCCAGCGGGGGGGGATTAGAGAGACCCAGTACTTC.

This clone was found a few times. The chain couples TRBV5-1 to TRBJ1-4; TRBD1 agrees at 8 bases. After removal of 4 bases from V and 3 bases from J, the junction contained 2 bases not matched to a gene. CDR3 length: 14 residues. The germline V gene encodes CDR1 SGHRS and CDR2 YFSETQ. The CDR3 DNA reads as TGCGCCAGCAGCCTACAGGGGGCTAATGAAAAACTGTTTTTT. Translation gives CASSLQGANEKLFF.